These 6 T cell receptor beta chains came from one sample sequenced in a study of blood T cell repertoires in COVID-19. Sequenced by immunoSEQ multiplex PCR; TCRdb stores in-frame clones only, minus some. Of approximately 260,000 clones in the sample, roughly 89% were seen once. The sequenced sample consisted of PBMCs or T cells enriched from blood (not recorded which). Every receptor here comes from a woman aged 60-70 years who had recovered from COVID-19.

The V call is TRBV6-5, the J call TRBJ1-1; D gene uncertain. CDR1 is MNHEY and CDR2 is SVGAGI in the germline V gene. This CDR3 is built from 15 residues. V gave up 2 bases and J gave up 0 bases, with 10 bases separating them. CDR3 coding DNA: TGTGCCAGCAGTTACCCCGTGGCAGTGAACACTGAAGCTTTCTTT. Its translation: CASSYPVAVNTEAFF.

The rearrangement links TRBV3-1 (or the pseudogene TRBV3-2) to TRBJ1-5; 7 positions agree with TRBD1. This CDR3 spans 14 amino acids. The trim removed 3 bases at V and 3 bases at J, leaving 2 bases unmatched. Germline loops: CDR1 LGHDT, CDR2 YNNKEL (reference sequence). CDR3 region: CASSQGQPNQPQHF. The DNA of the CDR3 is TGTGCCAGCAGCCAGGGACAGCCCAATCAGCCCCAGCATTTT.

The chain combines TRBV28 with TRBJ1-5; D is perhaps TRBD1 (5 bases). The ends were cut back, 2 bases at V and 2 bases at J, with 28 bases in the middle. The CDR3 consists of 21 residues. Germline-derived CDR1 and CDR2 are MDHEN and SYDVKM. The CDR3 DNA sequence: TGTGCCAGCAGTTTAGGGGGGTTAAAGGGGCTGGAATGGTGGGGCAATCAGCCCCAGCATTTT. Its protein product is CASSLGGLKGLEWWGNQPQHF.

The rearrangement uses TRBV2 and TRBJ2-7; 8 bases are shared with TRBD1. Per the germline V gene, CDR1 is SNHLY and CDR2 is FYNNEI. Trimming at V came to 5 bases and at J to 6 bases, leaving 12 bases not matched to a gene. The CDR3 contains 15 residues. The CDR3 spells CASSYQGAALSEQYF. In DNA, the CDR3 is TGTGCCAGCAGTTACCAGGGGGCAGCGCTAAGCGAGCAGTACTTC.

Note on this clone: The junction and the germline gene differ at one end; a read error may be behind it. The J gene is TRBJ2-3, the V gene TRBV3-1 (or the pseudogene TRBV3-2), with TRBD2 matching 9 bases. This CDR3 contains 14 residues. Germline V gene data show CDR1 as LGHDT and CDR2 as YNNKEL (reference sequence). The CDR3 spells CASRQAGGRDTQYF. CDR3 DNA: TGTGCCAGCAGACAAGCGGGGGGCCGAGATACGCAGTATTTT.

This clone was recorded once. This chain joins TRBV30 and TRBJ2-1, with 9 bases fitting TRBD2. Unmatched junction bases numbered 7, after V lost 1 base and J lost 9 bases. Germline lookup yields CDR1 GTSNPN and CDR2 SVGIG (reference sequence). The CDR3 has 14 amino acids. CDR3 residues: CAWSAGLAKGEQFF. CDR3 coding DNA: TGTGCCTGGAGTGCGGGACTAGCAAAGGGTGAGCAGTTCTTC. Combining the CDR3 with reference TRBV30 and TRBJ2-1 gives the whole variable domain SQTIHQWPATLVQPVGSPLSLECTVEGTSNPNLYWYRQAAGRGLQLLFYSVGIGQISSEVPQNLSASRPQDRQFILSSKKLLLSDSGFYLCAWSAGLAKGEQFFGPGTRLTVL.